The count of the clone carrying this T cell receptor (beta chain) is one. Sequencing was performed with immunoSEQ multiplex PCR; in TCRdb, only in-frame clones are kept and a portion is missing. The sample records some 2,500,000 clones, roughly 90% being singletons. The sample belongs to a study of shared clonotypes between healthy human individuals. A CD45RA-negative memory subset and a CD45RA+ naive subset were separated from the CD4+ cells. The clonotype comes from a man between 18 and 35 years old in good health. Some clones in this sample may be carry-over from other donors' samples. Sequenced material: naive CD4+ T cells from PBMCs. Subset noted: CD45RA+ positively selected.

CDR3 bases: TGTGCCAGCAGCAACCGGCGCAACACCGGGGAGCTGTTTTTT. The encoded protein is CASSNRRNTGELFF. This sequence joins TRBV11-2 and TRBJ2-2; D uncertain. This CDR3 has 14 amino acids. The germline V and J ends were trimmed by 5 bases and 2 bases, with 9 bases remaining between them. CDR1 is SGHAT and CDR2 is FQNNGV in the germline V gene.